This T cell receptor (beta chain) comes out of a study of cytomegalovirus exposure and HLA in healthy donors. As concerns this clone: Its antigen is still unknown.

The CDR3 spans 15 residues. The ends lost 7 bases at V and 4 bases at J; junction bases unmatched: 11. CDR1 SNHLY and CDR2 FYNNEI come from the germline V gene. With 60 Vbeta and 13 Jbeta primers, the PCR was carried out. Clones were read by immunoSEQ multiplex PCR, and TCRdb kept only the in-frame ones, dropping some. The data contain 170,000 or so clones, around four fifths of them singletons. Whole-study findings and limits: What was likely a sequencing artifact was a cluster of highly shared sequence variants.

This clonotype originated in a woman aged 55-69 years in good health and CMV-seropositive. V usage is TRBV2 and J usage is TRBJ2-5; 8 bases fit TRBD2. Sequenced sample: PBMCs. CDR3 protein: CASKIGGGPAETQYF. Here the CDR3 DNA reads TGTGCCAGCAAGATCGGGGGGGGGCCTGCAGAGACCCAGTACTTC.